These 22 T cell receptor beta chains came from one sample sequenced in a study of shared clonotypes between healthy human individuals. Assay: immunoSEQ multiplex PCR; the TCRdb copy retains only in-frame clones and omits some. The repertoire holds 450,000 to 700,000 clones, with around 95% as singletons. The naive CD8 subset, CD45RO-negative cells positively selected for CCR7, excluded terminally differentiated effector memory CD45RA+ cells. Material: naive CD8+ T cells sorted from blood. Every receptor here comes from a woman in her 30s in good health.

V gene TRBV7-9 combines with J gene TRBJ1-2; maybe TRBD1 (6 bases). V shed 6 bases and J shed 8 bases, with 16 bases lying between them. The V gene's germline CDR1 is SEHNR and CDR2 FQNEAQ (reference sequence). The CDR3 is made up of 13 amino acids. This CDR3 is CASSRDTLGGYTF. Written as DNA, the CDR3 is TGTGCCAGCAGTCGGGACACCCTCGGGGGCTACACCTTC.

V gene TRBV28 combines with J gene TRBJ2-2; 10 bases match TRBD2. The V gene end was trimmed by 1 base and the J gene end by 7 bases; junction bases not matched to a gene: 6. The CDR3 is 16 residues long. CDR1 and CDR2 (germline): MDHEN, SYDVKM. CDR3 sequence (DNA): TGTGCCAGCAGTTTATTCGCTAGCGGGAGTGGCGGGGAGCTGTTTTTT. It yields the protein CASSLFASGSGGELFF.

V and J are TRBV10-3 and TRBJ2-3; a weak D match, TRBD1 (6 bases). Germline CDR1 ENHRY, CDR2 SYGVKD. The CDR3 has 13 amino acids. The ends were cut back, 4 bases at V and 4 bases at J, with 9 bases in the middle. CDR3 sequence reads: CAISVTGSDTQYF. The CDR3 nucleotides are TGTGCCATCAGTGTCACAGGGTCAGATACGCAGTATTTT.

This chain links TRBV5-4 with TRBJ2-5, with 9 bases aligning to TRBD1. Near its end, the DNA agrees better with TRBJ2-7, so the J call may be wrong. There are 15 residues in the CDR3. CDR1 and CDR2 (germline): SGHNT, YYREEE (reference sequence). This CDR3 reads CASSSDPDRGYEQYF. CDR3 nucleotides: TGTGCCAGCAGCTCTGACCCGGACAGGGGCTACGAGCAGTACTTC.

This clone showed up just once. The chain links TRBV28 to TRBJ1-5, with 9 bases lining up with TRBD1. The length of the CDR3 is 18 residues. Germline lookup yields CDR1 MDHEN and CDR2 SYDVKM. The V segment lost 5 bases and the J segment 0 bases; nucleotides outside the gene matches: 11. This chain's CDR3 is CASSRTGDFYYSNQPQHF. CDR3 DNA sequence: TGTGCCAGCAGTAGGACAGGGGACTTTTATTATAGCAATCAGCCCCAGCATTTT. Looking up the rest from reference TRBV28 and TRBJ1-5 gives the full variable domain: DVKVTQSSRYLVKRTGEKVFLECVQDMDHENMFWYRQDPGLGLRLIYFSYDVKMKEKGDIPEGYSVSREKKERFSLILESASTNQTSMYLCASSRTGDFYYSNQPQHFGDGTRLSIL.

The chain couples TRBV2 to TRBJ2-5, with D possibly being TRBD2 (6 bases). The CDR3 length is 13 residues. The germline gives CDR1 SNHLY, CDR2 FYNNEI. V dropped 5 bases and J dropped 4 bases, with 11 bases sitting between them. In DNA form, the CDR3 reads TGTGCCAGCAGTCGTCCGCGGGGAGAGACCCAGTACTTC. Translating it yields CASSRPRGETQYF.

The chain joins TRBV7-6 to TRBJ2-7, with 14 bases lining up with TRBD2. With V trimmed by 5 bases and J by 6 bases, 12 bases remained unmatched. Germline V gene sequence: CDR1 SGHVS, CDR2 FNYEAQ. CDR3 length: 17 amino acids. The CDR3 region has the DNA TGTGCCAGCAGCGCCGGGACTAGCGGGGGTACGAAAAGCGAGCAGTACTTC. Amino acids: CASSAGTSGGTKSEQYF.

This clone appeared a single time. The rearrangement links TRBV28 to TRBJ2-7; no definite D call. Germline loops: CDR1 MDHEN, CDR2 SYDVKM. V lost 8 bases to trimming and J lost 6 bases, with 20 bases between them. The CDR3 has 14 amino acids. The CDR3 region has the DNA TGTGCCAGCTCCTTGCTTACTCGCCAGGTCGAGCAGTACTTC. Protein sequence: CASSLLTRQVEQYF.

CDR3: CASSSRGTGGANYGYTF. In nucleotides, the CDR3 is TGTGCCAGCAGCTCCCGGGGGACAGGGGGGGCTAACTATGGCTACACCTTC. The chain carries TRBV7-8 and TRBJ1-2, with TRBD1 matching over 11 bases. CDR1 is SGHVS, CDR2 FQNEAQ, per germline. Trimming took 4 bases from V and 0 from J; bases not matched to a gene: 7. There are 17 residues in the CDR3.

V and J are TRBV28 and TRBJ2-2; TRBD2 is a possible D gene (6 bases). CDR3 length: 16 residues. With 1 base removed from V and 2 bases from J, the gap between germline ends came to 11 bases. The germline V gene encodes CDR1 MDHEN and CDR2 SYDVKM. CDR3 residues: CASSLYGSINTGELFF. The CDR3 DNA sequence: TGTGCCAGCAGTTTATACGGGAGTATTAACACCGGGGAGCTGTTTTTT. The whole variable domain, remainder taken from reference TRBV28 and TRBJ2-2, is DVKVTQSSRYLVKRTGEKVFLECVQDMDHENMFWYRQDPGLGLRLIYFSYDVKMKEKGDIPEGYSVSREKKERFSLILESASTNQTSMYLCASSLYGSINTGELFFGEGSRLTVL.

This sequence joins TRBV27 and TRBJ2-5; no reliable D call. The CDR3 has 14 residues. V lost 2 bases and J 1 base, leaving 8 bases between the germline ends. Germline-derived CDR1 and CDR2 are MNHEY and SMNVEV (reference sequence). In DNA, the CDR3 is TGTGCCAGCAGTTTAGCACAGAGCCAAGAGACCCAGTACTTC. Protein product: CASSLAQSQETQYF.

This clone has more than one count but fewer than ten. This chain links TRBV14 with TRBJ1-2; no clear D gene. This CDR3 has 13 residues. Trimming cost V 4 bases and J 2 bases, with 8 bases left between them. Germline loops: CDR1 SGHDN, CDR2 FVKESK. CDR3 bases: TGTGCCAGCAGCCCGGGAGCGAACTATGGCTACACCTTC. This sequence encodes CASSPGANYGYTF.

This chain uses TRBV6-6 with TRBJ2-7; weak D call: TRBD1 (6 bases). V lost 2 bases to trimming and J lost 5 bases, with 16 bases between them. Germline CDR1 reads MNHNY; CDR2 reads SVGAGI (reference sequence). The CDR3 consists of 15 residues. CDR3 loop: CASSYVLRGEDEQYF. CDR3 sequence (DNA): TGTGCCAGCAGTTACGTTCTCAGGGGAGAGGACGAGCAGTACTTC.

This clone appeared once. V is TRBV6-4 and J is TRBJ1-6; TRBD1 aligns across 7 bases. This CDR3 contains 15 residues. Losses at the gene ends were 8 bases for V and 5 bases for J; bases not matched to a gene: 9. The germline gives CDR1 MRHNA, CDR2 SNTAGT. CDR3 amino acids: CASRDGTGDNSPLHF. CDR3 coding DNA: TGTGCCAGCCGCGACGGTACAGGGGATAATTCACCCCTCCACTTT.

The CDR3 loop is CASSPSGAPASYEQYF. The CDR3 bases are TGTGCCAGCAGCCCTAGTGGGGCTCCGGCGTCCTACGAGCAGTACTTC. The genes are TRBV7-8 and TRBJ2-7; D may be TRBD1 (5 bases). There are 16 residues in the CDR3. V dropped 5 bases and J dropped 1 base, with 18 bases sitting between them. The V gene's germline CDR1 is SGHVS and CDR2 FQNEAQ.

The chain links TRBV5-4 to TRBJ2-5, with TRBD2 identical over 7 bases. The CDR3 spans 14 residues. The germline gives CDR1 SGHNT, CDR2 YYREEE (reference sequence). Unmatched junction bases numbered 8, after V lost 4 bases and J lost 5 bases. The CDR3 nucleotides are TGTGCCAGCAGCCCGGGGGGTCCTTTGGAGACCCAGTACTTC. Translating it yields CASSPGGPLETQYF.

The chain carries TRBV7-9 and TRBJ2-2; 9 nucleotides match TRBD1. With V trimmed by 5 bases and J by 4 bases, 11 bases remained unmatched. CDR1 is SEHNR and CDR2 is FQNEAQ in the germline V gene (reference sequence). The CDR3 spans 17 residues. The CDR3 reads CASSNGANRGRTGELFF. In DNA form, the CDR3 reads TGTGCCAGCAGCAACGGGGCAAACAGGGGGCGCACCGGGGAGCTGTTTTTT.

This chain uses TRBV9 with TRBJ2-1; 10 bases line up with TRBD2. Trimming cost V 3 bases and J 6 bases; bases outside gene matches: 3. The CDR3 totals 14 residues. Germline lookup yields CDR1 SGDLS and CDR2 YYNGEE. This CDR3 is CASSEAGGSNEQFF. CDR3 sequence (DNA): TGTGCCAGCAGCGAAGCGGGAGGGAGCAATGAGCAGTTCTTC. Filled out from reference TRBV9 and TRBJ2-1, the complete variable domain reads DSGVTQTPKHLITATGQRVTLRCSPRSGDLSVYWYQQSLDQGLQFLIQYYNGEERAKGNILERFSAQQFPDLHSELNLSSLELGDSALYFCASSEAGGSNEQFFGPGTRLTVL.

The CDR3 is CASSYGGPLAKNIQYF. The CDR3 coding sequence is TGTGCCAGCAGTTACGGGGGCCCTTTAGCCAAAAACATTCAGTACTTC. The chain employs TRBV6-5 and TRBJ2-4, with D tentatively TRBD1 (6 bases). Germline V gene sequence: CDR1 MNHEY, CDR2 SVGAGI. Deletions cut 2 bases from V and 0 bases from J, with 11 bases between. The CDR3 contains 16 residues.

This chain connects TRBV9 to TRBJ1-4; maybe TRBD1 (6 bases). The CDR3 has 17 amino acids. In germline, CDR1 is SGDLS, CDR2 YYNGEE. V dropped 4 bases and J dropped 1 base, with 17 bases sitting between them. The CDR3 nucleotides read TGTGCCAGCAGCATCAGCGGGGGGGCGCGAACTAATGAAAAACTGTTTTTT. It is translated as CASSISGGARTNEKLFF.

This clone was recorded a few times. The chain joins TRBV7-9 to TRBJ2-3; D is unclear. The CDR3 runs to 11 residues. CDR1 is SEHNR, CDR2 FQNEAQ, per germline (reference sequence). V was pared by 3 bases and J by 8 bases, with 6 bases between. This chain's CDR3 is CASSFNATQYF. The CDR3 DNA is TGTGCCAGCAGCTTTAATGCTACGCAGTATTTT.

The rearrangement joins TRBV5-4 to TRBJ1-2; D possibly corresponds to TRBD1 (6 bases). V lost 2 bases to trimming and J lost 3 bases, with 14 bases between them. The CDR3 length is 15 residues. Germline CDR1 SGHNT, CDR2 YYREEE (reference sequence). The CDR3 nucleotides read TGTGCCAGCAGCTTTCTAGCGGGGGCCGACTATGGCTACACCTTC. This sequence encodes CASSFLAGADYGYTF.